Below are 8 T cell receptor beta chains sequenced from a single sample in a study of beta chain features in type 1 diabetes. Sequenced material consisted of expressed TCRB transcripts (all of the isolated RNA was reverse transcribed). Assay used: immunoSEQ multiplex PCR; TCRdb lists only in-frame clones, some missing. The top ten hold just under 0.02% of the sample, which has under 250,000 clones, about 14% seen once. These receptors have no known antigen. Study-wide findings and caveats: For Type 1 diabetes patients, all four CD4+ subsets carried TCRB CDR3s that were moderately but significantly shorter.

Sequencing input: naive CD4+ T cells from blood. Source of these receptors: a man younger than 40 with type 1 diabetes.

The table lists this clone with a few counts. The CDR3 nucleotides read TGTGCCAGTCTAGGCGCAGCATCAGATACGCAGTATTTT. Its translation is CASLGAASDTQYF. The chain links TRBV19 to TRBJ2-3; D gene ambiguous. V was cut by 8 bases and J by 4 bases, with 13 bases left in between. From germline, CDR1 is LNHDA and CDR2 SQIVND (reference sequence). This CDR3 has 13 amino acids.

The gene calls are TRBV6-5 and TRBJ1-2; tentative D call: TRBD1 (6 bases). The CDR3 is 14 amino acids. V was shortened by 0 bases and J by 7 bases, with 12 bases between the two germline ends. Germline CDR1 and CDR2: MNHEY and SVGAGI. The CDR3 loop is CASSYSTQGTGYTF. The CDR3 coding sequence is TGTGCCAGCAGTTACTCGACTCAGGGGACTGGCTACACCTTC.

The chain is built from TRBV7-9 and TRBJ2-7; TRBD1 matches at 7 bases. CDR3 length: 14 residues. Germline V gene sequence: CDR1 SEHNR, CDR2 FQNEAQ (reference sequence). V lost 8 bases, J lost 2 bases, and 9 bases stayed unmatched. Here the CDR3 DNA reads TGTGCCAGCCGCACGCAGGGGGAAGCCTACGAGCAGTACTTC. This gives the protein CASRTQGEAYEQYF.

The rearrangement uses TRBV18 and TRBJ2-1, with 8 bases matching TRBD1. The CDR3 has 15 residues. V lost 5 bases to trimming and J lost 4 bases; unmatched junction nucleotides: 7. The germline V gene encodes CDR1 KGHSH and CDR2 LQKENI. CDR3 in DNA: TGTGCCAGCTCATCCGACAGGGGCGGGTACAATGAGCAGTTCTTC. This codes for CASSSDRGGYNEQFF.

The chain employs TRBV14 and TRBJ1-4; TRBD1 matches at 7 bases. This CDR3 contains 14 residues. From germline, CDR1 is SGHDN and CDR2 FVKESK. J gave up 6 bases and V 4 bases, and 5 bases lay outside the gene matches. CDR3 amino acids: CASSPTGRDEKLFF. In DNA form, the CDR3 reads TGTGCCAGCAGCCCGACAGGGAGAGATGAAAAACTGTTTTTT.

The chain carries TRBV11-3 and TRBJ2-3; TRBD1 agrees at 9 bases. The CDR3 totals 18 residues. Per germline, CDR1 SGHNT and CDR2 YENEEA. V was clipped by 5 bases and J by 6 bases; unmatched bases: 18. The CDR3 coding sequence is TGTGCCAGCAGCGGCTCCGGATGGGGACAGGGCCTCACCGATACGCAGTATTTT. Its protein is CASSGSGWGQGLTDTQYF.

This clone was seen a few times. CDR3 sequence reads: CASSFNSGGTYEQYF. Written as DNA, the CDR3 is TGTGCCAGCAGCTTTAATAGCGGGGGAACCTACGAGCAGTACTTC. This chain links TRBV5-4 with TRBJ2-7, with TRBD2 identical over 9 bases. The germline V gene has CDR1 SGHNT and CDR2 YYREEE (reference sequence). CDR3 length: 15 residues. V was pared by 2 bases and J by 2 bases, with 5 bases of the junction left unmatched.

The rearrangement links TRBV29-1 to TRBJ2-5; D is perhaps TRBD1 (5 bases). CDR1 SQVTM and CDR2 ANQGSEA come from the germline V gene. The CDR3 has 14 residues. Trimming left V 1 base short and J 2 bases short, with 11 bases between. This chain's CDR3 is CSVEAAAGQETQYF. CDR3 DNA: TGCAGCGTTGAAGCGGCGGCAGGGCAAGAGACCCAGTACTTC.